This T cell receptor beta chain was identified during a study of cytotoxic CD8 clonotypes in ibrutinib-treated CLL. Study context: After median about 71 months, roughly 14 stayed in remission, about twelve progressed; responses approximately 24 partial, 2 complete. Points from the study as a whole: Baseline levels were approached again at progression, after clonality had risen at ibrutinib response. Patients showed higher baseline clonality than age-matched healthy donors, and it tracked circulating CD8+ T-cell counts. With treatment, public clonotypes, which were uncommon, either contracted or remained stable.

A word on this clone: Its specificity is unknown.

TCRdb keeps only in-frame clones here, not all; method: immunoSEQ multiplex PCR. The table has some 290,000 clones, roughly 85% seen once. The clonotype was recovered from a human donor with chronic lymphocytic leukemia. This specimen was PBMCs, taken before ibrutinib treatment.

Written as DNA, the CDR3 is TGTGCCAGCAGCCCCGGACAGGGCTTTGAGCAGTACTTC. Amino acid sequence: CASSPGQGFEQYF. V gene TRBV4-2 combines with J gene TRBJ2-7; TRBD1 agrees at 8 bases. CDR3 size: 13 residues. CDR1 is LGHNA, CDR2 YNFKEQ, per germline. J lost 7 bases, V lost 4 bases, and 6 bases had no gene match.